This T cell receptor beta chain was documented in a study of shared clonotypes between healthy human individuals. Regarding the study as a whole: Sharing across a few donors was seen in around 5.1% of naive CD4 clonotypes. Rarefaction gave evidence that sorted-subset sequencing remained incomplete despite large depth.

Remarks on this clone: The antigen remains unidentified.

Study donors comprised healthy, HIV-negative adults devoid of recent acute infection or vaccination. From CD4+ cells came CD45RA+ naive and CD45RA-negative memory subsets. The data were produced by immunoSEQ multiplex PCR, yet TCRdb's version contains in-frame clones alone and is incomplete. Among more than 2,000,000 clones listed, around 90% were seen once. The ends were cut back, 6 bases at V and 1 base at J, with 12 bases in the middle. The CDR3 extends over 14 amino acids. Germline assignment: CDR1 SGHAT and CDR2 FQNNGV. The V gene is TRBV11-2, the J gene TRBJ2-5, with TRBD2 as a possible D gene (5 bases). Sample: naive CD4+ T cells sorted from blood. The subset is: CD45RA+ positively selected. The receptor was derived from a man aged 18 to 29 in good health. The CDR3 DNA reads TGTGCCAGCAGTCACCGGGATCCCCAAGAGACCCAGTACTTC. Its translation: CASSHRDPQETQYF.